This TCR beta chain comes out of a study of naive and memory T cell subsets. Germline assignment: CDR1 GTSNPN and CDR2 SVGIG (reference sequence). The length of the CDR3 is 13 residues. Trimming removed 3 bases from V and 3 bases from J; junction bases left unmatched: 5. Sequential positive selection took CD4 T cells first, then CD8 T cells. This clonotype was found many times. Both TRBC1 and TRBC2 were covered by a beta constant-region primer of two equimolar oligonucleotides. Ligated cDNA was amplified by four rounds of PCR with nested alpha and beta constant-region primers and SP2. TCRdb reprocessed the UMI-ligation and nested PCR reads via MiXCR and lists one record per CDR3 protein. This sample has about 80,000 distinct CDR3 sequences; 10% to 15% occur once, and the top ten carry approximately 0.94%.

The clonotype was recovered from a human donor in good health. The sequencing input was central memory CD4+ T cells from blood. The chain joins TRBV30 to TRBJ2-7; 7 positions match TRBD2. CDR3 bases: TGTGCCTGGAGCCGACTAGCCCACTACGAGCAGTACTTC. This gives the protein CAWSRLAHYEQYF.